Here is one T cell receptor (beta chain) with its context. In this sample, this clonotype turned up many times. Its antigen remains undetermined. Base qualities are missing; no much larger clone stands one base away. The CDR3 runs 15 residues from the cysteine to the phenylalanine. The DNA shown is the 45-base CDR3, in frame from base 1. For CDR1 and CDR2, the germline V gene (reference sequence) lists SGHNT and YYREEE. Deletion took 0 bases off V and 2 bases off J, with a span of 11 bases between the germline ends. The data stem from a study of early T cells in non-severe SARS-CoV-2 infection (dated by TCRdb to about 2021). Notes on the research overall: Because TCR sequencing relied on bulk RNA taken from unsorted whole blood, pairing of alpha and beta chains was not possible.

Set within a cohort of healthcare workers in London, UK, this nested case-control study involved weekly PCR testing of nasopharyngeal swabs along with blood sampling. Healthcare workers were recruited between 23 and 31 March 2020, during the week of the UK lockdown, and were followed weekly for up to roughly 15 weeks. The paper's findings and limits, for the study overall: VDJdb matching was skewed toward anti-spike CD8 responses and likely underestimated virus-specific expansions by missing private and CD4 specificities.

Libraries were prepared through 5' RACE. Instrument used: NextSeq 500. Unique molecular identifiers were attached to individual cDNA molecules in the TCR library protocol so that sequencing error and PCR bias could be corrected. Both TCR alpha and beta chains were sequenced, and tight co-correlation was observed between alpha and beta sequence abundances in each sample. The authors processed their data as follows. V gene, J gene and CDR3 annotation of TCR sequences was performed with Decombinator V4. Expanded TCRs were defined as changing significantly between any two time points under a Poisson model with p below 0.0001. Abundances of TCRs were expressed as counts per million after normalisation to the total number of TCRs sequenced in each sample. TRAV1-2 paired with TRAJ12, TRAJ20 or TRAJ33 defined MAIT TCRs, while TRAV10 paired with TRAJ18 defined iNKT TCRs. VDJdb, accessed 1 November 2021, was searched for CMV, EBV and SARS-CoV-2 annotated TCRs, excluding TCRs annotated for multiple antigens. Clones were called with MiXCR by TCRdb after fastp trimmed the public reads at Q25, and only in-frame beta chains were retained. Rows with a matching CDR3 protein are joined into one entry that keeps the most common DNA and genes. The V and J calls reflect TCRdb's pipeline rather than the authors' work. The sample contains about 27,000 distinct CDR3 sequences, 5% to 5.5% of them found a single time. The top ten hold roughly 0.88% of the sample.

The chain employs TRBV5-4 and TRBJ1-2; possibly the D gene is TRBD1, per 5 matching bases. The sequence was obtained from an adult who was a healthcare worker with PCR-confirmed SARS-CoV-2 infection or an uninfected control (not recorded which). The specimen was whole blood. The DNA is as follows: TGTGCCAGCAGCTTGGGCGGGGACGGCAACTATGGCTACACCTTC. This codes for CASSLGGDGNYGYTF.